These T cell receptor beta chains were read from a single sample in a study of control samples from healthy donors and cancer patients. The data were produced by immunoSEQ multiplex PCR, yet TCRdb's version contains in-frame clones alone and is incomplete. The sample carries around 150,000 clones, around nine tenths recorded once. The specimen sequenced was blood. The source is a man aged 25-45 years in good health. Both conserved end residues are part of each CDR3. Fields, in order: clone size, D gene, J gene, V gene, CDR3 DNA, CDR3 protein. The D gene is left open where the match is weak. Rows may omit the clone size; those that give it use once, few, many or a size class.

NA	TRBD1	TRBJ1-5	TRBV19	TGTGCCAGTAAAGGTTTGGGACAGGGAGAAAGCAATCAGCCCCAGCATTTT	CASKGLGQGESNQPQHF
NA	NA	TRBJ1-3	TRBV12-3/TRBV12-4	TGTGCCAGCAGTTTAGCGTTTAACACCATATATTTT	CASSLAFNTIYF
NA	NA	TRBJ2-7	TRBV30	TGTGCCTGCCGGGGGCCCACCTACGAGCAGTACTTC	CACRGPTYEQYF
NA	NA	TRBJ2-1	TRBV7-8	TGTGCCAGCAGCTTAGCGCTTAGGGTTTCCTACAATGAGCAGTTCTTC	CASSLALRVSYNEQFF
NA	TRBD2	TRBJ2-2	TRBV3-1/TRBV3-2	TGTGCCAGCAGCCAGGACGGGAGGGCCAAGAACACCGGGGAGCTGTTTTTT	CASSQDGRAKNTGELFF
few	NA	TRBJ1-1	TRBV6-1	TGTGCCAGCAGTGAGGTAGTCCTCCAAGCTTTCTTT	CASSEVVLQAFF
NA	TRBD1	TRBJ2-7	TRBV6-2/TRBV6-3	TGTGCCAGCAGTTACTCTCGGACAGGGGTGCCGGACGAGCAGTACTTC	CASSYSRTGVPDEQYF
NA	NA	TRBJ1-6	TRBV6-5	TGTGCCAGCAGTTACTCCAGAAGGCGCGGATCACCCCTCCACTTT	CASSYSRRRGSPLHF
NA	NA	TRBJ2-7	TRBV29-1	TGCAGCGTTTATGACACGTACTACGAGCAGTACTTC	CSVYDTYYEQYF
NA	TRBD2	TRBJ2-7	TRBV15	TGTGCCACCAGCAGAGAACTAGCGTCCTACGAGCAGTACTTC	CATSRELASYEQYF
NA	TRBD2	TRBJ2-5	TRBV5-1	TGCGCCAGCAGGCTAGCGGGAGGGCCAGAGGAGACCCAGTACTTC	CASRLAGGPEETQYF
NA	TRBD2	TRBJ2-3	TRBV19	TGTGCCAGTAGTATAGGTAGCGGGACAGATACGCAGTATTTT	CASSIGSGTDTQYF
NA	TRBD1	TRBJ2-4	TRBV24-1	TGTGCCACCAGTGATTCCGGGACAGAGGTTCTAAACATTCAGTACTTC	CATSDSGTEVLNIQYF
NA	NA	TRBJ1-2	TRBV6-2/TRBV6-3	TGTGCCAGCAGTTACAAGGTTAACTATGGCTACACCTTC	CASSYKVNYGYTF
NA	TRBD1	TRBJ1-1	TRBV7-8	TGTGCCAGCACCCCACGGGAGACAGGGGGGCTTATGAACACTGAAGCTTTCTTT	CASTPRETGGLMNTEAFF
NA	NA	TRBJ1-3	TRBV7-9	TGTGCCAGCAGCCCCGAGAGTGGTGGAAACACCATATATTTT	CASSPESGGNTIYF
NA	NA	TRBJ2-6	TRBV2	TGTGCCAGCATGAATCGGGTAATCGGGGCCAACGTCCTGACTTTC	CASMNRVIGANVLTF
NA	NA	TRBJ1-1	TRBV6-1	TGTGCCAGCAGTGAAGATCCCGGCTACACTGAAGCTTTCTTT	CASSEDPGYTEAFF
NA	NA	TRBJ1-4	TRBV28	TGTGCCAGCAGTTCCAGCAAGTTCAACGAAAAACTGTTTTTT	CASSSSKFNEKLFF
NA	TRBD1	TRBJ2-3	TRBV18	TGTGCCAGCTCACCACAAGGGACAGGGGAATCAGATACGCAGTATTTT	CASSPQGTGESDTQYF
NA	NA	TRBJ1-1	TRBV14	TGTGCCAGCAGCAAAGAATATAACACTGAAGCTTTCTTT	CASSKEYNTEAFF
once	NA	TRBJ1-1	TRBV18	TGTGCCAGCTCACCACAACAGATTGGGCTGCTGGACACTGAAGCTTTCTTT	CASSPQQIGLLDTEAFF
NA	NA	TRBJ1-5	TRBV6-1	TGTGCCAGCAGTGTACCGATTGGGACAACGAATCAGCCCCAGCATTTT	CASSVPIGTTNQPQHF
NA	NA	TRBJ1-4	TRBV5-6	TGTGCCAGCAGCTTTAGGGCAGGGACGGAAAAACTGTTTTTT	CASSFRAGTEKLFF
NA	NA	TRBJ2-3	TRBV6-2/TRBV6-3	TGTGCCAGCAGCAACGGCGATACGCAGTATTTT	CASSNGDTQYF
NA	TRBD2	TRBJ2-3	TRBV25-1	TGTGCCAGCAGTGCCTCGGGACTAAAGGAGGATACGCAGTATTTT	CASSASGLKEDTQYF
NA	NA	TRBJ1-1	TRBV6-2/TRBV6-3	TGTGCCAGCAGTTACAGGGGGAACACTGAAGCTTTCTTT	CASSYRGNTEAFF
few	NA	TRBJ1-1	TRBV28	TGTGCCAGCAGTTCACTCATGAACACTGAAGCTTTCTTT	CASSSLMNTEAFF
NA	TRBD1	TRBJ1-2	TRBV18	TGTGCCAGCTCAGCGGAATTAGGGGGCGCGAAGGCTGGCTACACCTTC	CASSAELGGAKAGYTF
NA	NA	TRBJ2-5	TRBV7-6	TGTGCCAGCAGCTCGACTGATTTAGGGGGATTAGAGACCCAGTACTTC	CASSSTDLGGLETQYF
NA	NA	TRBJ2-7	TRBV2	TGTGCCAGCCAACCCCTTTTAATATCCGCCTACGAGCAGTACTTC	CASQPLLISAYEQYF
NA	TRBD1	TRBJ1-1	TRBV18	TGTGCCAGCTCACCAAAACAGGGGACGAACACTGAAGCTTTCTTT	CASSPKQGTNTEAFF
NA	NA	TRBJ2-1	TRBV27	TGTGCCAGCAGTTGGGCGAACAGGGAGGGTGAGCAGTTCTTC	CASSWANREGEQFF
NA	NA	TRBJ1-2	TRBV29-1	TGCAGCGTTGATACAGGGTCATCCTATGGCTACACCTTC	CSVDTGSSYGYTF
NA	NA	TRBJ1-3	TRBV2	TGTGCCAGCAGTGAAGCCCGAACAGGGAGGGGGAACACCATATATTTT	CASSEARTGRGNTIYF
few	TRBD2	TRBJ2-3	TRBV18	TGTGCCAGCTCACCGGGACTAGCGGGGGGCGGCACAGATACGCAGTATTTT	CASSPGLAGGGTDTQYF
NA	NA	TRBJ1-1	TRBV7-9	TGTGCCAGCAGCTTTGAGTCGAACACTGAAGCTTTCTTT	CASSFESNTEAFF
NA	TRBD1	TRBJ1-2	TRBV2	TGTGCCAGCAGAACAGGGGTCTATGGCTACACCTTC	CASRTGVYGYTF
NA	NA	TRBJ1-3	TRBV27	TGTGCCAGCAGGAAGGTCGCCTCTGGAAACACCATATATTTT	CASRKVASGNTIYF
NA	NA	TRBJ2-7	TRBV9	TGTGCCAGCAGCGATAGAAACCCCTACGAGCAGTACTTC	CASSDRNPYEQYF
NA	NA	TRBJ1-1	TRBV3-1/TRBV3-2	TGTGCCAGCAGCGTGCAGGGTAAGGAAGCTTTCTTT	CASSVQGKEAFF
NA	TRBD1	TRBJ1-2	TRBV10-3	TGTGCCATCGGGGACCGGGACAGAGGAGAACGGGGCTATGGCTACACCTTC	CAIGDRDRGERGYGYTF
NA	NA	TRBJ2-3	TRBV9	TGTGCCAGCAGCCGCCGTTCCGGGACAAGCACAGATACGCAGTATTTT	CASSRRSGTSTDTQYF
NA	TRBD2	TRBJ2-1	TRBV6-6	TGTGCCAGCAGTCCTCATCGGGGGGGGAGGTTGTACAATGAGCAGTTCTTC	CASSPHRGGRLYNEQFF
many	NA	TRBJ1-5	TRBV6-5	TGTGCCAGCGAGAGGGGCAGCGGTAGCAATCAGCCCCAGCATTTT	CASERGSGSNQPQHF
NA	NA	TRBJ2-7	TRBV5-1	TGCGCCAGCAGTGGACAAGACCTATACGAGCAGTACTTC	CASSGQDLYEQYF